These T cell receptor beta chains were read from a single sample in a study of cytomegalovirus exposure and HLA in healthy donors. Measured with immunoSEQ multiplex PCR; TCRdb has only the in-frame clones, and not every one. The repertoire has 180,000 or so clones, approximately 80% of them found once; the top ten carry around 2.3%. Sequencing was done on a sample of PBMCs. The origin of the receptors is a woman aged 45-59 years in good health and CMV-seronegative. The CDR3 runs from the conserved cysteine through the conserved F or W. A D gene is named only where the DNA matches it firmly. Some rows have no size entry. The others give once, few or many, or a class for an expanded clone.

V	J	D	size	CDR3	DNA
TRBV4-2	TRBJ2-7	TRBD1	-	CASSQGQGDPSYEQYF	TGTGCCAGCAGCCAAGGGCAGGGGGACCCTTCCTACGAGCAGTACTTC
TRBV29-1	TRBJ2-7	-	-	CSVAFSSARSHEQYF	TGCAGCGTTGCCTTTTCGTCGGCCAGGTCCCACGAGCAGTACTTC
TRBV16	TRBJ1-4	TRBD1	-	CASSLTGGEEKLFF	TGTGCCAGCAGCCTTACAGGGGGCGAGGAAAAACTGTTTTTT
TRBV6-5	TRBJ1-3	TRBD1	-	CASSRPGGGNTIYF	TGTGCCAGCAGCCGCCCAGGGGGAGGAAACACCATATATTTT
TRBV10-2	TRBJ1-2	-	few	CASSESTRGRGRTDYGYTF	TGCGCCAGCAGTGAGTCGACTCGGGGCAGGGGACGCACTGACTATGGCTACACCTTC
TRBV5-6	TRBJ2-7	TRBD2	once	CASSPSSGRALSYEQYF	TGTGCCAGCAGCCCTAGTAGCGGGAGGGCCTTAAGCTACGAGCAGTACTTC
TRBV28	TRBJ2-7	-	-	CASTTQRQASYEQYF	TGTGCCAGCACCACCCAGAGACAGGCCTCCTACGAGCAGTACTTC
TRBV4-2	TRBJ1-4	TRBD1	-	CASSRNPTGLGGDEKLFF	TGTGCCAGCAGCCGGAACCCGACAGGGTTAGGAGGGGATGAAAAACTGTTTTTT
TRBV2	TRBJ2-5	TRBD2	-	CAQRGGQETQYF	TGTGCCCAGCGGGGGGGACAAGAGACCCAGTACTTC
TRBV19	TRBJ2-5	-	-	CASSGAGETQYF	TGTGCCAGTAGTGGGGCAGGAGAGACCCAGTACTTC
TRBV19	TRBJ2-1	TRBD2	-	CASSRSGRFLNNEQFF	TGTGCCAGTAGTAGGAGCGGGAGGTTTTTAAACAATGAGCAGTTCTTC
TRBV19	TRBJ2-7	-	-	CASSMGRGLGLYEQYF	TGTGCCAGTAGTATGGGTCGGGGCTTGGGACTCTACGAGCAGTACTTC
TRBV5-1	TRBJ1-4	TRBD1	-	CASSLGTGINEKLFF	TGCGCCAGCAGCTTAGGGACAGGGATTAATGAAAAACTGTTTTTT
TRBV11-1	TRBJ1-1	-	-	CASSPRRGMNTEAFF	TGTGCCAGCAGCCCCCGTAGAGGGATGAACACTGAAGCTTTCTTT
TRBV6-5	TRBJ2-7	-	few	CASMIPQGAYEQYF	TGTGCCAGCATGATACCCCAGGGTGCCTACGAGCAGTACTTC
TRBV4-2	TRBJ2-3	TRBD2	-	CASSQEGTSGADTQYF	TGTGCCAGCAGCCAAGAGGGGACTAGCGGAGCAGATACGCAGTATTTT
TRBV5-1	TRBJ1-1	-	few	CASSLDGQRSTEAFF	TGCGCCAGCAGCTTGGATGGACAGAGAAGCACTGAAGCTTTCTTT
TRBV2	TRBJ2-7	-	-	CASSEATVSYEQYF	TGTGCCAGCAGTGAAGCAACGGTCTCCTACGAGCAGTACTTC
TRBV4-3	TRBJ2-2	TRBD1	few	CASSQLDRDTGELFF	TGCGCCAGCAGCCAACTGGACAGGGACACCGGGGAGCTGTTTTTT
TRBV5-5	TRBJ2-7	TRBD1	-	CASSPRGQGFPSSEQYF	TGTGCCAGCAGCCCCCGGGGACAGGGTTTTCCTTCGAGCGAGCAGTACTTC
TRBV27	TRBJ2-1	TRBD2	once	CASSRLAGGYNEQFF	TGTGCCAGCAGTCGACTAGCGGGGGGGTACAATGAGCAGTTCTTC
TRBV6-5	TRBJ2-7	TRBD2	-	CASSYSGLYEQYF	TGTGCCAGCAGTTACTCGGGACTATACGAGCAGTACTTC
TRBV6-5	TRBJ1-1	TRBD1	-	CVSSTTGVTEAFF	TGTGTCAGCAGCACGACAGGGGTCACTGAAGCTTTCTTT
TRBV6-6	TRBJ1-3	-	-	CAGGESSGNTIYF	TGTGCCGGGGGGGAGAGCTCTGGAAACACCATATATTTT
TRBV9	TRBJ2-7	TRBD1	-	CASSVAGTGVDEQYF	TGTGCCAGCAGCGTAGCGGGGACAGGTGTTGACGAGCAGTACTTC
TRBV6-5	TRBJ2-2	-	-	CASSPDSLVTGELFF	TGTGCCAGCAGTCCCGACTCGTTGGTTACCGGGGAGCTGTTTTTT
TRBV18	TRBJ1-6	-	few	CASSPEDGMNSPLHF	TGTGCCAGCTCACCCGAGGATGGTATGAATTCACCCCTCCACTTT
TRBV5-1	TRBJ1-2	-	-	CASSSNLGGDGYTF	TGCGCCAGCAGCTCCAATTTAGGGGGTGATGGCTACACCTTC
TRBV6-1	TRBJ2-3	-	-	CAISQGGTDTQYF	TGTGCCATCTCACAAGGGGGCACAGATACGCAGTATTTT
TRBV18	TRBJ1-5	TRBD1	-	CASSRTGGDQPQHF	TGTGCCAGCTCGCGGACAGGGGGGGATCAGCCCCAGCATTTT
TRBV19	TRBJ1-4	TRBD1	-	CASSIPGQGFQKLFF	TGTGCCAGTAGTATTCCGGGACAGGGTTTTCAGAAACTGTTTTTT
TRBV6-5	TRBJ1-2	-	-	CASSYSTGNYGYTF	TGTGCCAGCAGTTACTCGACAGGAAACTATGGCTACACCTTC
TRBV28	TRBJ1-2	-	-	CASSLWILPQGNYGYTF	TGTGCCAGCAGTTTATGGATTCTCCCCCAGGGAAACTATGGCTACACCTTC
TRBV14	TRBJ2-7	-	-	CASSLLELGPNSYEQYF	TGTGCCAGCAGCCTTCTAGAACTGGGGCCCAACTCCTACGAGCAGTACTTC
TRBV15	TRBJ2-2	TRBD1	-	CATSRASRDRGNTGELFF	TGTGCCACCAGCAGAGCGTCACGGGACAGGGGGAACACCGGGGAGCTGTTTTTT
TRBV10-3	TRBJ2-1	TRBD2	-	CAISGLATNNEQFF	TGTGCCATCAGTGGACTAGCGACTAACAATGAGCAGTTCTTC
TRBV4-1	TRBJ1-2	TRBD1	-	CASSRTGSLTYGYTF	TGCGCCAGCAGCCGGACAGGGAGCCTCACCTATGGCTACACCTTC
TRBV28	TRBJ1-3	-	-	CASSFVGGSGNTIYF	TGTGCCAGCAGTTTTGTCGGGGGCTCTGGAAACACCATATATTTT
TRBV29-1	TRBJ2-1	TRBD2	once	CSVEGLLTSGNINEQFF	TGCAGCGTTGAGGGACTCCTGACTAGCGGGAACATCAATGAGCAGTTCTTC
TRBV29-1	TRBJ1-1	TRBD1	-	CSVAGTAMRGTEAFF	TGCAGCGTCGCCGGGACAGCCATGCGCGGCACTGAAGCTTTCTTT
TRBV5-5	TRBJ2-7	TRBD2	-	CASREYLAGEGREQYF	TGTGCCAGCAGAGAATACCTAGCGGGAGAGGGTCGCGAGCAGTACTTC
TRBV2	TRBJ1-6	TRBD1	-	CASSRQGEYSPLHF	TGTGCCAGCAGCAGACAGGGCGAGTACTCACCCCTCCACTTT
TRBV4-2	TRBJ1-1	-	-	CASSQAEFNTEAFF	TGTGCCAGCAGCCAAGCTGAGTTTAACACTGAAGCTTTCTTT
TRBV28	TRBJ2-1	-	-	CASSSLGQGQFF	TGTGCCAGCAGTTCGCTGGGGCAGGGGCAGTTCTTC
TRBV7-3	TRBJ2-3	-	-	CASSPTGTSTDTQYF	TGTGCCAGCAGTCCCACGGGAACTAGCACAGATACGCAGTATTTT
TRBV13	TRBJ2-1	TRBD2	-	CASSPGLAGGKRTRNEQFF	TGTGCCAGCAGCCCGGGACTAGCGGGGGGGAAAAGGACTAGGAATGAGCAGTTCTTC
TRBV6-5	TRBJ2-2	-	-	CASNPGTTGELFF	TGTGCCAGCAACCCGGGAACCACCGGGGAGCTGTTTTTT
TRBV27	TRBJ1-1	-	-	CASSRGTEAFF	TGTGCCAGCAGTCGAGGGACTGAAGCTTTCTTT
TRBV5-1	TRBJ2-3	TRBD2	once	CASSFGLAGGLDTQYF	TGCGCCAGCAGCTTCGGACTAGCGGGAGGCTTAGATACGCAGTATTTT
TRBV10-3	TRBJ1-2	-	-	CAISDPNYGYTF	TGTGCCATCAGTGACCCGAACTATGGCTACACCTTC
TRBV7-9	TRBJ2-2	-	-	CASRPPGLTNTGELFF	TGTGCCAGCAGACCCCCGGGACTGACGAACACCGGGGAGCTGTTTTTT
TRBV30	TRBJ2-5	TRBD2	-	CAGPKTSGETQYF	TGTGCCGGGCCTAAGACTAGCGGAGAGACCCAGTACTTC
TRBV25-1	TRBJ2-6	-	-	CASGSGSSGANVLTF	TGTGCCAGCGGCTCAGGGTCTTCCGGGGCCAACGTCCTGACTTTC
TRBV2	TRBJ1-1	-	-	CASSPETLNTEAFF	TGTGCCAGCAGTCCTGAGACTCTGAACACTGAAGCTTTCTTT
TRBV6-1	TRBJ1-4	-	-	CASRGQGEKLFF	TGTGCCAGCAGGGGGCAGGGTGAAAAACTGTTTTTT
TRBV10-2	TRBJ1-3	-	-	CASSEPEGRNTIYF	TGCGCCAGCAGTGAACCTGAGGGAAGAAACACCATATATTTT
TRBV27	TRBJ2-2	TRBD2	-	CASSFRGVGELFF	TGTGCCAGCAGTTTTCGGGGGGTCGGGGAGCTGTTTTTT